The source of this T cell receptor (beta chain) is a study of T cells in Graves' hyperthyroidism and ophthalmopathy. Findings of the study overall: Ophthalmopathy was separated from stable hyperthyroidism by a 13 V-J model.

TCR beta CDR3 regions were amplified from RNA transcripts. RT-PCR in the first round (using the HTBI primer set) targeted the TCR CDR3. MiXCR was run by TCRdb on the multiplex PCR reads, yielding one entry per CDR3 protein. The sample lists roughly 700,000 distinct CDR3 sequences; 17% were seen once. A few counts support this clonotype. The antigen remains unidentified. Orbital computed tomography and thyroid ultrasound, together with serum TRAb and thyroxine and clinical symptoms, were used for diagnoses. The PBMCs studied were ones that came from 10 ml fresh peripheral blood. The sequence came from a man aged 50-59 years with Graves' hyperthyroidism. The sequenced material came from blood.

CDR3 region: CASSRPSGSYNEQFF. Written as DNA, the CDR3 is TGTGCCAGCAGCCGCCCTAGCGGGAGCTACAATGAGCAGTTCTTC. The rearrangement uses TRBV11-1 and TRBJ2-1, with 10 bases that match TRBD2. There are 15 residues in the CDR3. Germline values: CDR1 SGHAT, CDR2 FQDESV (reference sequence). Germline trimming cut 5 bases from V and 3 bases from J; bases unmatched to any gene: 4. The full variable domain, its missing parts supplied by reference TRBV11-1 and TRBJ2-1, is EAEVAQSPRYKITEKSQAVAFWCDPISGHATLYWYRQILGQGPELLVQFQDESVVDDSQLPKDRFSAERLKGVDSTLKIQPAELGDSAMYLCASSRPSGSYNEQFFGPGTRLTVL.